The source of this T cell receptor beta chain is a study of OX40 agonist ivuxolimab in advanced cancers. Across the study: Dose-escalation patients' cancers were hepatocellular carcinoma, melanoma, renal cell or head and neck cancer.

CDR3 length: 14 amino acids. Germline V gene data show CDR1 as MNHEY and CDR2 as SVGAGI. Trimming cost V 6 bases and J 5 bases; bases outside gene matches: 7. This clone was recorded only once. The data were produced by immunoSEQ multiplex PCR, yet TCRdb's version contains in-frame clones alone and is incomplete. Of over 95,000 clones listed, roughly 80% are singletons. The chain couples TRBV6-5 to TRBJ1-2; 9 bases fit TRBD1. The receptor comes from an adult with an advanced solid tumor such as melanoma, head and neck, liver or kidney cancer. Sequencing used CD4+ or CD8+ T cells sorted from blood, obtained in a trial of the OX40 agonist ivuxolimab. The CDR3, as DNA: TGTGCCAGCAGGCCTAACAGGGGGCGTTATGGCTACACCTTC. This codes for CASRPNRGRYGYTF.